This section outlines one TCR beta chain sequence together with its context. Antigen: not known. The authors reverse transcribed all of the isolated RNA, so sequencing captured expressed TCRB transcripts. Using immunoSEQ multiplex PCR, the repertoire was profiled, and TCRdb retains in-frame clones only, with some absent. The sample holds around 690,000 clones, around 11% seen once. CD4+ naive, central memory, regulatory and stem cell-like memory cells were sorted via CD45RO/CCR7/CD25/CD127/CD95/CD27. This specimen belongs to a study of beta chain features in type 1 diabetes. For the study at large: Summed over all samples, the examined sorted cells came to roughly 110 million.

Findings of the study overall: Reads derived from cDNA could over-represent cells showing high TCR expression. Within each of all four CD4+ subsets, Type 1 diabetes patients had TCRB CDR3s that were moderately but significantly shorter. The study notes PCR might favor shorter templates equally in patients and controls.

The CDR3 has 12 residues. Trimming took off 6 bases at V and 7 bases at J, with 9 bases between the two ends. Germline V gene lookup returns CDR1 SGHTA and CDR2 FQGNSA. The receptor was derived from a man aged 25-45 years with type 1 diabetes. V and J are TRBV7-2 and TRBJ2-2, with D perhaps TRBD1 (6 bases). Input material: naive CD4+ T cells from blood. The CDR3 here is CASRPGVGELFF. For the CDR3, the DNA is TGTGCCAGCAGGCCAGGGGTCGGGGAGCTGTTTTTT.